This T cell receptor (beta chain) stems from a study of tissue T cells after allogeneic stem cell transplantation. Notes on the study in general: Blood and spleen captured only part of the tissue TCR repertoire.

Points on this clone: What it recognizes is unknown. Genes here carry mouse names. The read ends 1 residue early relative to the CDR3; the germline J gene fills the gap.

Per germline, CDR1 NNHDY and CDR2 SYVADS. Losses at the gene ends were 2 bases for V and 2 bases for J; bases not matched to a gene: 1. The CDR3 has 15 amino acids. Profiling relied on immunoSEQ multiplex PCR, and the TCRdb table lists in-frame clones only, not all of them. The table shows about 7,800 clones, with around 42% occurring only once. Time point described: mouse harvest day 7 after allogeneic transplant. Mouse grafts combined 10^7 T-cell-depleted bone marrow cells with 10^6 splenic CD5+ T cells. The material sequenced was gut tissue. The chain recombines TRBV13-3 with TRBJ2-5; 11 bases are shared with TRBD2. The clonotype was recovered from a female BALB/c mouse given C57BL/6 T cells with graft-versus-host disease after an allogeneic hematopoietic cell transplant. CDR3 sequence: CASSDGTGGQDTQYF. The CDR3 DNA, read in part, is TGTGCCAGCAGTGACGGGACTGGGGGCCAAGACACCCAGTAC.